The 3 T cell receptor beta chains below all came from one sample that was sequenced in a study of T cell repertoires in cytomegalovirus infection. TCRdb re-derived calls from the reads in MiXCR, one entry per CDR3 protein. The sample has 630,000 or so distinct CDR3 sequences; roughly 24% are singletons. Sequenced material: CD8+ T cells from PBMCs. The receptors here all came from a human donor in good health (CMV status not recorded). Some clones in this sample may be carry-over from other donors' samples.

The CDR3: CASSFTGVGEQYV. CDR3 bases: TGTGCCAGCAGCTTTACAGGGGTGGGCGAGCAGTACGTC. V usage is TRBV5-5 and J usage is TRBJ2-7; TRBD1 matches at 7 bases. The V gene end was trimmed by 2 bases and the J gene end by 6 bases; junction bases not matched to a gene: 5. The CDR3 sequence is 13 residues long. Germline CDR1 is SGHKS and CDR2 is YYEKEE (reference sequence).

The chain links TRBV2 to TRBJ2-1; 8 bases line up with TRBD2. Germline V gives CDR1 SNHLY, CDR2 FYNNEI. The CDR3 spans 15 residues. Trimming cost V 3 bases and J 5 bases; bases outside gene matches: 6. The CDR3 sequence: CASSDKGLGDNEQFF. The CDR3 region has the DNA TGTGCCAGCAGTGATAAGGGACTAGGAGACAATGAGCAGTTCTTC.

At least ten counts were recorded for this clonotype. The rearrangement uses TRBV5-4 and TRBJ2-7; possibly TRBD1 for D (6 bases). The length of the CDR3 is 14 residues. Trimming pared 3 bases from V and 4 bases from J, leaving 14 bases between. The germline CDR1 and CDR2 sequences are SGHNT and YYREEE (reference sequence). In DNA, the CDR3 is TGTGCCAGCAGCTGGGGACATACAGGGTACGAGCAGTACTTC. The encoded protein is CASSWGHTGYEQYF.